The 28 T cell receptor beta chains listed next were all sequenced from one sample in a study of blood T cells in healthy people across ages. PCR was performed a second time for about 7 to 12 cycles using a sample-barcoded 5' primer and a J-beta primer mix. TCRdb analysed the 5' RACE reads with MiXCR anew, one entry per CDR3 protein. The sample lists about 1,400,000 distinct CDR3 sequences; around 59% were seen once. Specimen: blood. All receptors derive from a man between 18 and 35 years old in good health.

The CDR3 sequence: CASMRGGETQYF. CDR3 DNA sequence: TGTGCCAGCATGCGGGGGGGGGAGACCCAGTACTTC. This chain joins TRBV2 and TRBJ2-5, with TRBD2 matching 9 bases. The CDR3 is made up of 12 amino acids. V dropped 7 bases and J dropped 5; count of bases not matched to a gene: 2. Germline loops: CDR1 SNHLY, CDR2 FYNNEI.

This clonotype came up a few times. V and J are TRBV29-1 and TRBJ2-7; the match to TRBD1 covers 10 bases. V gave up 7 bases and J gave up 3 bases; unmatched junction bases: 12. The CDR3 runs 15 residues. Germline loops: CDR1 SQVTM, CDR2 ANQGSEA. This CDR3 is CSGGTGTGAYYEQYF. In nucleotides, the CDR3 is TGCAGCGGAGGCACCGGGACAGGGGCTTACTACGAGCAGTACTTC.

For this clonotype: One end of the junction varies from germline; a read error may be responsible. The chain recombines TRBV4-1 with TRBJ2-7, with D possibly TRBD1 on 6 matching bases. CDR3 size: 14 residues. CDR1 MGHRA and CDR2 YSYEKL come from the germline V gene. CDR3 region: CASSQRDISCEQYF. CDR3 sequence (DNA): TGCGCCAGCAGCCAACGGGACATCTCCTGCGAGCAGTACTTC.

This clonotype was observed a handful of times. The chain has TRBV20-1 and TRBJ2-7; weak D call: TRBD1 (5 bases). Trimming stripped 1 base from V and 3 bases from J, with 13 bases between. The CDR3 extends over 14 amino acids. In germline, CDR1 is DFQATT, CDR2 SNEGSKA (reference sequence). CDR3 loop: CSARVAQRGYEQYF. The CDR3 DNA follows: TGCAGTGCTAGAGTGGCCCAAAGGGGCTACGAGCAGTACTTC.

This clonotype was counted a few times. CDR3 nucleotides: TGTGCCAGCAGCCCTAGAACCGGGACTTTGAACTATGGCTACACCTTC. Translation: CASSPRTGTLNYGYTF. The chain is built from TRBV7-2 and TRBJ1-2; possible D gene TRBD1, 5 bases. CDR1 SGHTA and CDR2 FQGNSA come from the germline V gene. Trimming stripped 5 bases from V and 2 bases from J, with 18 bases between. The CDR3 sequence is 16 residues long.

The CDR3 DNA follows: TGTGCCACCAGTGAGAACCAAGAGACCCAGTACTTC. This translates into CATSENQETQYF. The rearrangement links TRBV24-1 to TRBJ2-5; D unresolved. V gave up 4 bases and J gave up 0 bases, with 2 bases separating them. Germline V gives CDR1 KGHDR, CDR2 SFDVKD. The CDR3 totals 12 residues.

The chain recombines TRBV3-1 with TRBJ2-3; unclear D gene. Trimming stripped 5 bases from V and 0 bases from J, with 12 bases between. The CDR3 extends over 15 amino acids. CDR1 is LGHDT and CDR2 is YNNKEL in the germline V gene (reference sequence). The CDR3 spells CASSMRTTSTDTQYF. DNA of the CDR3: TGTGCCAGCAGCATGAGGACCACTAGCACAGATACGCAGTATTTT.

This chain links TRBV14 with TRBJ2-5; tentative D call: TRBD1 (6 bases). The V and J ends lost 0 bases and 3 bases respectively, with 8 bases between them. This CDR3 spans 14 amino acids. Per the germline V gene, CDR1 is SGHDN and CDR2 is FVKESK. CDR3 residues: CASSQEEGEETQYF. The CDR3 region has the DNA TGTGCCAGCAGCCAAGAAGAGGGGGAAGAGACCCAGTACTTC.

This sequence joins TRBV29-1 and TRBJ1-5; 7 positions match TRBD1. CDR1 is SQVTM and CDR2 is ANQGSEA in the germline V gene. This CDR3 region has 13 residues. The J segment lost 4 bases and the V segment lost 3 bases, leaving 3 bases of the junction unmatched. The CDR3 is CSVDQGGNQPQHF. The DNA for the CDR3 is TGCAGCGTTGACCAGGGGGGAAATCAGCCCCAGCATTTT.

Comments on this clonotype: At one end, the junction sequence differs from germline, possibly due to a read error. This chain uses TRBV4-1 with TRBJ2-3; no clear D gene. The CDR3 is made up of 12 amino acids. Germline assignment: CDR1 MGHRA and CDR2 YSYEKL. CDR3 sequence: CASSVGTDMQYF. In DNA, the CDR3 is TGCGCCAGCAGTGTGGGCACAGATATGCAGTATTTT.

The chain is built from TRBV5-1 and TRBJ2-1; the match to TRBD1 covers 7 bases. The V gene end was trimmed by 7 bases and the J gene end by 12 bases; junction bases not matched to a gene: 10. Germline CDR1 reads SGHRS; CDR2 reads YFSETQ. The CDR3 totals 12 residues. CDR3 bases: TGCGCCAGCGCTGAGTTAAGACAGGGGCAGTTCTTC. Translated, it gives CASAELRQGQFF. Full variable domain (rest looked up from reference TRBV5-1 and TRBJ2-1): KAGVTQTPRYLIKTRGQQVTLSCSPISGHRSVSWYQQTPGQGLQFLFEYFSETQRNKGNFPGRFSGRQFSNSRSEMNVSTLELGDSALYLCASAELRQGQFFGPGTRLTVL.

The rearrangement links TRBV6-5 to TRBJ2-1; D could derive from TRBD1 or TRBD2 (6 bases each). Deletions cut 5 bases from V and 6 bases from J, with 20 bases between. The CDR3 is 16 residues long. Germline assignment: CDR1 MNHEY and CDR2 SVGAGI. This CDR3 is CASSPMGGGGFNEQFF. The CDR3 bases are TGTGCCAGCAGTCCGATGGGCGGAGGGGGTTTCAATGAGCAGTTCTTC.

This chain connects TRBV7-9 to TRBJ2-7, with TRBD1 matching over 8 bases. Germline V gives CDR1 SEHNR, CDR2 FQNEAQ (reference sequence). This CDR3 comprises 13 residues. V was pared by 11 bases and J by 3 bases, with 9 bases of the junction left unmatched. The CDR3 sequence: CALSPTGVYEQYF. CDR3 nucleotide sequence: TGTGCCCTCAGCCCGACAGGGGTCTACGAGCAGTACTTC.

This clonotype was seen only a few times. This sequence joins TRBV20-1 and TRBJ2-5; D is ambiguous. The J call may be faulty, since TRBJ2-7 better matches the DNA end. The CDR3 contains 14 residues. Germline values: CDR1 DFQATT, CDR2 SNEGSKA (reference sequence). The CDR3 DNA follows: TGCAGTGCTAGACAAAATCTACTATTCTACGAGCAGTACTTC. It specifies CSARQNLLFYEQYF.

In its sample, this clonotype was seen many times. The rearrangement links TRBV15 to TRBJ1-2; a weak D match, TRBD1 (5 bases). V lost 0 bases and J lost 2, with 10 bases in between. The CDR3 contains 15 residues. Germline lookup yields CDR1 LNHNV and CDR2 YYDKDF (reference sequence). CDR3 sequence (DNA): TGTGCCACCAGCAGAGACCCCGGGACGAACTATGGCTACACCTTC. Its translation: CATSRDPGTNYGYTF.

This chain links TRBV29-1 with TRBJ2-7, with TRBD1 as a possible D gene (6 bases). The V gene's germline CDR1 is SQVTM and CDR2 ANQGSEA. The CDR3 is 13 amino acids. V gave up 5 bases and J gave up 0 bases, with 11 bases separating them. CDR3 sequence: CSVKPDSSYEQYF. The CDR3 bases are TGCAGCGTTAAACCGGACAGCTCCTACGAGCAGTACTTC.

The V gene is TRBV6-2 or TRBV6-3, the J gene TRBJ2-5, with TRBD2 matching over 7 bases. Matching the DNA end better, TRBJ2-7 makes the J call doubtful. This CDR3 has 14 amino acids. Germline CDR1 and CDR2: MNHEY and SVGEGT. The CDR3: CASSQGLVGVEQYF. In DNA form, the CDR3 reads TGTGCCAGCAGCCAAGGACTAGTCGGAGTCGAGCAGTACTTC.

The V and J genes are TRBV29-1 and TRBJ2-1, with TRBD2 identical over 7 bases. CDR1 and CDR2 (germline): SQVTM, ANQGSEA. The V gene end was trimmed by 4 bases and the J gene end by 2 bases; junction bases not matched to a gene: 17. The CDR3 runs to 18 residues. The CDR3 here is CSVGARGPLAATYNEQFF. In DNA form, the CDR3 reads TGCAGCGTTGGGGCCCGGGGACCCCTAGCGGCAACCTACAATGAGCAGTTCTTC.

The rearrangement joins TRBV20-1 to TRBJ1-1; D is ambiguous. The V gene's germline CDR1 is DFQATT and CDR2 SNEGSKA (reference sequence). V was pared by 5 bases and J by 0 bases, with 16 bases between. This CDR3 contains 15 residues. Here the CDR3 DNA reads TGCAGTGCTGGGAAAACGGGAGTGCTGAACACTGAAGCTTTCTTT. It codes for CSAGKTGVLNTEAFF.

This chain connects TRBV9 to TRBJ2-1, with D tentatively TRBD1 (5 bases). V lost 0 bases, J lost 5 bases, and 9 bases lay in between. Looked up from germline, CDR1 is SGDLS and CDR2 is YYNGEE. The CDR3 contains 14 residues. The DNA for the CDR3 is TGTGCCAGCAGCGTAGCTCTAGGGGACAATGAGCAGTTCTTC. This gives the protein CASSVALGDNEQFF.

The chain is built from TRBV2 and TRBJ1-4; unclear D gene. The germline V and J ends were trimmed by 3 bases and 5 bases, with 7 bases remaining between them. The V gene's germline CDR1 is SNHLY and CDR2 FYNNEI. This CDR3 is built from 13 residues. The CDR3 sequence: CASSDRKNEKLFF. The CDR3 DNA is TGTGCCAGCAGTGATAGAAAAAATGAAAAACTGTTTTTT.

Only a few counts were recorded for this clonotype. The CDR3 DNA sequence: TGTGCCAGCAGCCATGAGTACCAAGAGACCCAGTACTTC. Amino acids: CASSHEYQETQYF. V gene TRBV4-2 combines with J gene TRBJ2-5, with no clear D. The CDR3 runs to 13 residues. Germline lookup yields CDR1 LGHNA and CDR2 YNFKEQ. V was pared by 3 bases and J by 0 bases, with 5 bases between.

The V and J genes are TRBV2 and TRBJ2-1, with 9 bases that match TRBD2. CDR1 is SNHLY, CDR2 FYNNEI, per germline. The CDR3 runs 14 residues. Trimming took 5 bases from V and 4 from J; bases not matched to a gene: 3. The CDR3 reads CASSWTSEYNEQFF. CDR3 in DNA: TGTGCCAGCAGTTGGACTAGCGAATACAATGAGCAGTTCTTC.

This chain links TRBV6-6 with TRBJ1-5; D gene ambiguous. The CDR3 has 16 residues. Deletions cut 4 bases from V and 2 bases from J, with 15 bases between. Germline V gene lookup returns CDR1 MNHNY and CDR2 SVGAGI (reference sequence). CDR3 DNA: TGTGCCAGCAGTTTCTCGCGGGAGCTCGGCAATCAGCCCCAGCATTTT. It specifies CASSFSRELGNQPQHF.

The chain is built from TRBV29-1 and TRBJ2-3; D uncertain. V was trimmed by 4 bases and J by 4 bases, leaving 18 bases between them. Germline CDR1 SQVTM, CDR2 ANQGSEA. The CDR3 totals 15 residues. CDR3 nucleotides: TGCAGCGTTGTCCCGGGCCAAGGGTGGGCAGATACGCAGTATTTT. Amino acids: CSVVPGQGWADTQYF.

The table lists this clonotype with a count of one. The chain joins TRBV6-1 to TRBJ2-5; TRBD1 aligns across 12 bases. Germline V gene lookup returns CDR1 MNHNS and CDR2 SASEGT. The junction had 13 bases not matched to a gene; V was cut back by 6 bases and J by 5 bases. The CDR3 consists of 17 residues. The CDR3 sequence: CASRSIPGTGGRETQYF. In DNA, the CDR3 is TGTGCCAGCAGATCTATTCCTGGGACAGGGGGCCGGGAGACCCAGTACTTC.

The chain combines TRBV25-1 with TRBJ1-6, with D tentatively TRBD1 (5 bases). V lost 2 bases and J lost 7, with 9 bases in between. The CDR3 runs 14 residues. Per germline, CDR1 MGHDK and CDR2 SYGVNS. The CDR3, as DNA: TGTGCCAGCAGTGAAACAGGTTTCAATTCACCCCTCCACTTT. This translates into CASSETGFNSPLHF.

The rearrangement joins TRBV18 to TRBJ1-5, with a tentative D call TRBD1 (5 bases). The CDR3 is 16 amino acids. Germline V lookup: CDR1 KGHSH, CDR2 LQKENI. V gave up 6 bases and J gave up 0 bases, with 15 bases separating them. CDR3 amino acids: CASSVGAPYSNQPQHF. The CDR3 DNA reads as TGTGCCAGCTCGGTCGGGGCCCCGTATAGCAATCAGCCCCAGCATTTT. The full variable domain, with the rest looked up from reference TRBV18 and TRBJ1-5, is NAGVMQNPRHLVRRRGQEARLRCSPMKGHSHVYWYRQLPEEGLKFMVYLQKENIIDESGMPKERFSAEFPKEGPSILRIQQVVRGDSAAYFCASSVGAPYSNQPQHFGDGTRLSIL.